This T cell receptor beta chain originates from a study of cytomegalovirus exposure and HLA in healthy donors. The PCR used 60 Vbeta and 13 Jbeta primers. Libraries were prepared by immunoSEQ multiplex PCR; TCRdb keeps only in-frame clonotypes and omits some of them. The sample has more than 90,000 clones, over 55% seen once. Remarks on this clone: Its cognate antigen is unknown.

The CDR3 is made up of 12 amino acids. Trimming took 4 bases from V and 6 from J, leaving 10 bases between them. CDR1 and CDR2 (germline): SEHNR, FQNEAQ (reference sequence). Findings and limits, study-wide: Among TCR beta chains, those listed as cytomegalovirus-associated numbered about 160. TCR beta chains associated with HLA were, in a later analysis, more clonally expanded than equally common others. Some 16,000 TCR beta sequences were associated with HLA alleles at 0.05 false discovery rate in a later analysis.

This receptor was taken from a boy aged 5-17 years in good health and CMV-seropositive. Material for sequencing was PBMCs. This sequence joins TRBV7-9 and TRBJ2-7; D uncertain. The CDR3 DNA sequence: TGTGCCAGCAGCTCCCGGTTGGTCGAGCAGTACTTC. It codes for CASSSRLVEQYF.